These T cell receptor beta chains were read from a single sample in a study of T cell responses to AZD1222 COVID-19 vaccine. TCRdb's copy holds only in-frame clones and misses some; the assay was immunoSEQ multiplex PCR. Altogether 150,000 to 200,000 clones are present, almost 90% being singletons, with the ten largest covering around 10%. The sample was peripheral blood, taken 28 days after the second AZD1222 dose. Source of these receptors: an adult who received the AZD1222 COVID-19 vaccine. Both conserved end residues are part of each CDR3. D genes are given only for firm matches. Clone size is stated in some rows and not others, as once, few, many or a class when expanded.

abundance,d_gene,v_gene,j_gene,CDR3nt,CDR3aa
once,-,TRBV2,TRBJ1-5,TGTGCCAGCAGTGGCGGGCAGGGAAATCAGCCCCAGCATTTT,CASSGGQGNQPQHF
once,TRBD1,TRBV2,TRBJ1-1,TGTGCCAGCAGTTTGGACAGGGGGGAGGTTGAAGCTTTCTTT,CASSLDRGEVEAFF
once,TRBD1,TRBV9,TRBJ2-7,TGTGCCAGCAGCGTAGGTCAGGGGGCCGGTACCTACGAGCAGTACTTC,CASSVGQGAGTYEQYF
-,-,TRBV29-1,TRBJ2-7,TGCAGCGTTGGACGGAGAGGGTTGTCCTACGAGCAGTACTTC,CSVGRRGLSYEQYF
-,TRBD1,TRBV11-2,TRBJ1-6,TGTGCCAGCAGCTCAGAGGCAGGGGGCTCGGGCAATTCACCCCTCCACTTT,CASSSEAGGSGNSPLHF
-,-,TRBV9,TRBJ2-7,TGTGCCAGCAGCCCGACGGGTGGGTACGAGCAGTACTTC,CASSPTGGYEQYF
-,TRBD2,TRBV5-1,TRBJ2-7,TGCGCCAGCAGCTTGGCCGGTGGCGGGGGGGTTCCCTACGAGCAGTACTTC,CASSLAGGGGVPYEQYF
-,TRBD1,TRBV13,TRBJ2-7,TGTGCCAGCAGCCCTGGACAGGCTCATACCTACGAGCAGTACTTC,CASSPGQAHTYEQYF
-,-,TRBV7-9,TRBJ2-3,TGTGCCAGCAGCCTCAGTGGGCAAATTCTCGATACGCAGTATTTT,CASSLSGQILDTQYF
-,-,TRBV20-1,TRBJ1-1,TGCAGTGCTAGTAGCGGCGCCGGGTGGGGTACTGAAGCTTTCTTT,CSASSGAGWGTEAFF
-,-,TRBV15,TRBJ2-5,TGTGCCACCAGCAGGGATCTACAGGGAGGGCAAGAGACCCAGTACTTC,CATSRDLQGGQETQYF
-,-,TRBV5-4,TRBJ1-3,TGTGCCAGCAGCACAGGCTCTGGAAACACCATATATTTT,CASSTGSGNTIYF
few,TRBD1,TRBV3-1/TRBV3-2,TRBJ1-1,TGTGCCAGCAGCCAAGGACAGGGGACTGAAGCTTTCTTT,CASSQGQGTEAFF
-,-,TRBV18,TRBJ2-6,TGTGCCAGCTCACCGGGCTCTGGGGCCAACGTCCTGACTTTC,CASSPGSGANVLTF
-,TRBD1,TRBV5-1,TRBJ1-3,TGCGCCAGCAGCGCCGACAGGGCTGGAAACACCATATATTTT,CASSADRAGNTIYF
-,TRBD1,TRBV10-3,TRBJ1-1,TGTGCCACCTTTCCGGGACAGATAAACACTGAAGCTTTCTTT,CATFPGQINTEAFF
few,TRBD1,TRBV9,TRBJ1-6,TGTGCCAGCAGCGTTTCCGGGACAGGGCCTTCACCCCTCCACTTT,CASSVSGTGPSPLHF
-,-,TRBV30,TRBJ1-4,TGTGCCTGGAGTGTTAAAGGACGCGGGGTTCTAGGTGAAAAACTGTTTTTT,CAWSVKGRGVLGEKLFF
-,-,TRBV3-1/TRBV3-2,TRBJ1-5,TGTGCCAGCAGCCAAGGGGTCAGGGCCCGCAATCAGCCCCAGCATTTT,CASSQGVRARNQPQHF
few,TRBD1,TRBV4-3,TRBJ1-2,TGCGCCAGCAGCCAAGATGAGGGGGCGCAAGGCTACACCTTC,CASSQDEGAQGYTF
-,-,TRBV9,TRBJ2-1,TGTGCCAGCAGTTTTACAGGGAATGAGCAGTTCTTC,CASSFTGNEQFF
-,TRBD2,TRBV10-2,TRBJ2-2,TGCGCCAGCAGTGCAGCGGGGGGGACCGGGGAGCTGTTTTTT,CASSAAGGTGELFF
-,TRBD2,TRBV30,TRBJ2-5,TGTGCCTGGAGTGGACTAGCGGGAGAGACCCAGTACTTC,CAWSGLAGETQYF
-,-,TRBV9,TRBJ1-1,TGTGCCAGCAGCGGCAGGGTTTCGGGAGGGGACACTGAAGCTTTCTTT,CASSGRVSGGDTEAFF
-,-,TRBV28,TRBJ1-5,TGTGCCAGCAGTTTAGGGGGTTCTCCTTATAGCAATCAGCCCCAGCATTTT,CASSLGGSPYSNQPQHF
-,TRBD1,TRBV5-4,TRBJ1-2,TGTGCCAGCAGTGGACAGGGAGAAGGCTACACCTTC,CASSGQGEGYTF
-,TRBD1,TRBV6-4,TRBJ1-2,TGTGCCAGCAGGCCTTCCGGGACAGGGGGCTTTGGCTACACCTTC,CASRPSGTGGFGYTF
once,-,TRBV2,TRBJ1-6,TGTGCCAGCAGTGAACTCAGACCCCCCAATTCACCCCTCCACTTT,CASSELRPPNSPLHF
-,-,TRBV24-1,TRBJ1-1,TGTGCCACCAGTGACCCCTCAGCCGGGAACACTGAAGCTTTCTTT,CATSDPSAGNTEAFF
-,-,TRBV7-2,TRBJ2-1,TGTGCCAGCAGCGCCGGGGGCGGGTACAATGAGCAGTTCTTC,CASSAGGGYNEQFF
-,-,TRBV28,TRBJ2-7,TGTGCCAGCAGTTTATTCTACGAGCAGTACTTC,CASSLFYEQYF
-,TRBD1,TRBV18,TRBJ1-5,TGTGCCAGCTCCGAACAAATCACAGGGTCGGGACAGGGGCAGCCCCAGCATTTT,CASSEQITGSGQGQPQHF
-,TRBD2,TRBV25-1,TRBJ2-1,TGTGCCAGCAGAGCGGGGGGGAATTTCAATGAGCAGTTCTTC,CASRAGGNFNEQFF
-,-,TRBV25-1,TRBJ2-5,TGTGCCAGCAGTGAATTTGGCGGCCCCCAAGAGACCCAGTACTTC,CASSEFGGPQETQYF
-,-,TRBV12-5,TRBJ1-5,TGTGCTAGTGGTTCGATGAAAGCCGAACGTCAGCCCCAGCATTTT,CASGSMKAERQPQHF
-,-,TRBV10-3,TRBJ1-2,TGTGCCATCAGTGATGACAGGATGGACGGCTACACCTTC,CAISDDRMDGYTF
once,-,TRBV4-1,TRBJ1-1,TGCGCCAGCAGCCAAGAACGGGGTACAGCTTTCTTT,CASSQERGTAFF